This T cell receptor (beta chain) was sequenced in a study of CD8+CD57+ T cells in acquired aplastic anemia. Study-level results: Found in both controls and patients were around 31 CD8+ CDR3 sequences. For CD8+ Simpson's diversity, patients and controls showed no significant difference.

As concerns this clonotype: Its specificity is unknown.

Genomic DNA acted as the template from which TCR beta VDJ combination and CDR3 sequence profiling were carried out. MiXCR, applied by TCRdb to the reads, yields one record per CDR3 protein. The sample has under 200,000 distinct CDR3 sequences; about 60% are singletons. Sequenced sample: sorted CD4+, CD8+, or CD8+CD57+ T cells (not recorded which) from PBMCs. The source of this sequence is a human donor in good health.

Here the CDR3 reads CASSVRGPYEQYF. The CDR3 DNA is TGTGCCAGCAGCGTACGGGGTCCCTACGAGCAGTACTTC. This chain joins TRBV2 and TRBJ2-7, with D tentatively TRBD2 (5 bases). This CDR3 is built from 13 residues. Trimming pared 6 bases from V and 2 bases from J, leaving 11 bases between. Per the germline V gene, CDR1 is SNHLY and CDR2 is FYNNEI.